This T cell receptor (beta chain) was captured in a study of blood T cell repertoires in COVID-19. In germline, CDR1 is LNHNV, CDR2 YYDKDF (reference sequence). V was pared by 4 bases and J by 7 bases, with 11 bases between. CDR3 length: 13 residues. Here immunoSEQ multiplex PCR was the method, and the copy in TCRdb shows in-frame clones only, minus some. Among a few hundred thousand clones listed, approximately 90% were seen once. The sequencing input was PBMCs or T cells enriched from blood (not recorded which). The genes are TRBV15 and TRBJ1-5; D is unclear. The receptor comes from a woman in her 30s who had recovered from COVID-19. The CDR3 is CATSKEGEQPQHF. The CDR3 DNA is TGTGCCACCAGCAAGGAGGGTGAACAGCCCCAGCATTTT.